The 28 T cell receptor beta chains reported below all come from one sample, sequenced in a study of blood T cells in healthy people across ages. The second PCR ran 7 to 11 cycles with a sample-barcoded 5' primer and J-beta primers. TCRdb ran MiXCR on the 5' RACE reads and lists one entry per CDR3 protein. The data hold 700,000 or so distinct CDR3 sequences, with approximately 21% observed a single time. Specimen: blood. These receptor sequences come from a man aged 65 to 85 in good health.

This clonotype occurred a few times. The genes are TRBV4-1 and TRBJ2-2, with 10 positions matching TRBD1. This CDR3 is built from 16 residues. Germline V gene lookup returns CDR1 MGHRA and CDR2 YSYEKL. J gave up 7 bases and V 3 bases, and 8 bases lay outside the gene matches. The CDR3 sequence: CASSQDDRGLGGELFF. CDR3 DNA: TGCGCCAGCAGCCAGGACGACAGGGGGCTTGGCGGGGAGCTGTTTTTT.

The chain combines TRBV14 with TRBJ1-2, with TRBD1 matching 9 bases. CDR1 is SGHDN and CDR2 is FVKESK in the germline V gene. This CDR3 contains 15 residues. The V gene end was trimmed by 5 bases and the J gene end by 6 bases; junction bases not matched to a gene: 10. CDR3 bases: TGTGCCAGCAGCTCCATACAGGGGGCGATTAATGGCTACACCTTC. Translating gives CASSSIQGAINGYTF. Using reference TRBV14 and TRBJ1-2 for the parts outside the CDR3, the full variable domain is EAGVTQFPSHSVIEKGQTVTLRCDPISGHDNLYWYRRVMGKEIKFLLHFVKESKQDESGMPNNRFLAERTGGTYSTLKVQPAELEDSGVYFCASSSIQGAINGYTFGSGTRLTVV.

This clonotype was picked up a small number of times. DNA of the CDR3: TGTGCCAGCAGCTTCGGGACGGAACGTCCCGAGCAGTACTTC. Residues: CASSFGTERPEQYF. This chain uses TRBV7-9 with TRBJ2-7; the D gene could be TRBD1 or TRBD2 (5 bases each). With 3 bases removed from V and 6 bases from J, the gap between germline ends came to 15 bases. CDR1 SEHNR and CDR2 FQNEAQ come from the germline V gene (reference sequence). The CDR3 consists of 14 residues.

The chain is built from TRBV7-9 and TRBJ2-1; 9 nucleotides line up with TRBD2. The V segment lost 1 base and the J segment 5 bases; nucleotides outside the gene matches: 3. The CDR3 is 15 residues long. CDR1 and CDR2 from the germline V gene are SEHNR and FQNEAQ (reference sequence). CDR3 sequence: CASSLGGRENNEQFF. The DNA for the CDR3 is TGTGCCAGCAGCTTAGGCGGGAGGGAGAACAATGAGCAGTTCTTC.

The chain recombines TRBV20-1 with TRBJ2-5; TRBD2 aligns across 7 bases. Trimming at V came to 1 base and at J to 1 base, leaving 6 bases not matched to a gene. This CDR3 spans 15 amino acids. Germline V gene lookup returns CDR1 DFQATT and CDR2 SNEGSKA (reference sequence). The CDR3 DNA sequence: TGCAGTGCTAGAGTGCCAACTAGCGCCCAAGAGACCCAGTACTTC. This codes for CSARVPTSAQETQYF.

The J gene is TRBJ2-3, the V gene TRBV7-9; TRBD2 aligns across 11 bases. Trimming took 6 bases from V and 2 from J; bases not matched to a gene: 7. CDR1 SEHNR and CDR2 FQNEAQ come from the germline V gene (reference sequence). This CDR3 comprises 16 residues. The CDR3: CASRSLSGRATDTQYF. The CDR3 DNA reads TGTGCCAGCAGATCACTTAGCGGGAGGGCCACAGATACGCAGTATTTT.

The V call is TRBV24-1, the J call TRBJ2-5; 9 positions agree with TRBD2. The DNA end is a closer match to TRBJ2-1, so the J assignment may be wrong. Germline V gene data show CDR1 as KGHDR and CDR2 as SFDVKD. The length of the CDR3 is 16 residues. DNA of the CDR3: TGTGCCACCAGTGGTGCAGCGGGGGGCAGAGACGATGAGCAGTTCTTC. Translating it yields CATSGAAGGRDDEQFF.

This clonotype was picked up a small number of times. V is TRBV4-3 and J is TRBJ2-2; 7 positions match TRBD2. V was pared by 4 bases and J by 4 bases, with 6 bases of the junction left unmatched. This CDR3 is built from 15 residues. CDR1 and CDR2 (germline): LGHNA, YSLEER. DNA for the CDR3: TGCGCCAGCAGCCCCCGAGGGGAGGGCACCGGGGAGCTGTTTTTT. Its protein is CASSPRGEGTGELFF.

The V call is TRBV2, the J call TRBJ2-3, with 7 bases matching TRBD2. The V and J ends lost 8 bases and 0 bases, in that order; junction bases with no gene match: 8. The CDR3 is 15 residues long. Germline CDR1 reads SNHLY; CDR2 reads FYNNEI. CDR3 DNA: TGTGCCAGCGGGAGGGTTGAGACTAGCACAGATACGCAGTATTTT. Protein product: CASGRVETSTDTQYF.

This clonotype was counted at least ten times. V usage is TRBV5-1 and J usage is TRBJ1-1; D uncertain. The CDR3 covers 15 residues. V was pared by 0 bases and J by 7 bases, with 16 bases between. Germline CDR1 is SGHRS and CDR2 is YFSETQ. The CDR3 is CASSLDQAGKGEAFF. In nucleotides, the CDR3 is TGCGCCAGCAGCTTGGATCAGGCCGGCAAGGGTGAAGCTTTCTTT.

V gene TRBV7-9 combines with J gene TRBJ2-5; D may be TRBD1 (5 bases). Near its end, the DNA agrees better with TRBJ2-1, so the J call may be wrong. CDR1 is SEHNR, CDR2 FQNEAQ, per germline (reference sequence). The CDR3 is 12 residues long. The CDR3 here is CASSIADSGQFF. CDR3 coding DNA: TGTGCCAGCAGCATTGCAGACAGTGGGCAGTTCTTC.

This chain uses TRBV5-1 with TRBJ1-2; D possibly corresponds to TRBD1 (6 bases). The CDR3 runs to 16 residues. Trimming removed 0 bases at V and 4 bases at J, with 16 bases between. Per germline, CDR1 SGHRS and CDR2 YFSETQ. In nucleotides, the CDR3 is TGCGCCAGCAGCTTGGTTTTGGGGGGCCGAGTCTATGGCTACACCTTC. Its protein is CASSLVLGGRVYGYTF.

As DNA, the CDR3 is TGTGCCAGCACCCCCCGAAGTACAGATACGCAGTATTTT. This encodes CASTPRSTDTQYF. J is TRBJ2-3 and V is TRBV12-3 or TRBV12-4, with D unresolved. This CDR3 has 13 amino acids. V was shortened by 7 bases and J by 3 bases, with 11 bases between the two germline ends.

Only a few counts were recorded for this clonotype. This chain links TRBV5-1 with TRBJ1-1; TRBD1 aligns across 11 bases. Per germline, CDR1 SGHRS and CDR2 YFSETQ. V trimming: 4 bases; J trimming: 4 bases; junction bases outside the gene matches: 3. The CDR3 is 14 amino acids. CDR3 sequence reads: CASSAGTGGTEAFF. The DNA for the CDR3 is TGCGCCAGCAGCGCCGGGACAGGGGGCACTGAAGCTTTCTTT.

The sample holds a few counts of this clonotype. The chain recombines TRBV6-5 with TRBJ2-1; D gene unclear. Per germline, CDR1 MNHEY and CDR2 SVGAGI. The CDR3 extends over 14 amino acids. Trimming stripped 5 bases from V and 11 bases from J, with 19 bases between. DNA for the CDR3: TGTGCCAGCAGTCTAATAAACCTTAGGGCGAAGCAGTTCTTC. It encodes CASSLINLRAKQFF.

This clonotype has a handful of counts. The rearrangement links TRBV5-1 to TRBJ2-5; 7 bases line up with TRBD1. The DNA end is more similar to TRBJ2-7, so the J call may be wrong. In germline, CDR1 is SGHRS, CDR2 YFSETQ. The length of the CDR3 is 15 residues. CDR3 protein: CASSPIQGPAYEQYF. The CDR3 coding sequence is TGCGCCAGCAGCCCAATACAGGGGCCAGCCTACGAGCAGTACTTC.

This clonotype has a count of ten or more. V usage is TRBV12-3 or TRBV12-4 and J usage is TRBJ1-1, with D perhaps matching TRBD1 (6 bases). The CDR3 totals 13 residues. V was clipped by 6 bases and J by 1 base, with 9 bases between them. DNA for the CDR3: TGTGCCAGCAGAAAGACAGGGAACACTGAAGCTTTCTTT. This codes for CASRKTGNTEAFF.

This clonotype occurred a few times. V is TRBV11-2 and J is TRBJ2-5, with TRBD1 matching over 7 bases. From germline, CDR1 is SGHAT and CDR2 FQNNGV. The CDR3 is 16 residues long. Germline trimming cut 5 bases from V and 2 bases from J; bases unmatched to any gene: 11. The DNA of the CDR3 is TGTGCCAGCAGCCAAAGGACAGGAACGATACAAGAGACCCAGTACTTC. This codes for CASSQRTGTIQETQYF.

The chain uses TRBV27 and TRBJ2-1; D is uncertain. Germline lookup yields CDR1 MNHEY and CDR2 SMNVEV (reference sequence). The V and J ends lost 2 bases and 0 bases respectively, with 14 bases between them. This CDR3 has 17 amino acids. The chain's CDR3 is CASSLKGGKYSYNEQFF. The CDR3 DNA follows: TGTGCCAGCAGTTTAAAGGGCGGCAAATACTCCTACAATGAGCAGTTCTTC.

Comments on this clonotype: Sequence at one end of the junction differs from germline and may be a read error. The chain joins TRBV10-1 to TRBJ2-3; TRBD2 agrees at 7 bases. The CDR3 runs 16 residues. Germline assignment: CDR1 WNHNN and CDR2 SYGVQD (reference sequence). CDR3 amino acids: CASSDIGSTSTGTQYF. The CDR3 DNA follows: TGCGCCAGCAGTGATATTGGGTCGACTAGCACAGGTACGCAGTATTTT.

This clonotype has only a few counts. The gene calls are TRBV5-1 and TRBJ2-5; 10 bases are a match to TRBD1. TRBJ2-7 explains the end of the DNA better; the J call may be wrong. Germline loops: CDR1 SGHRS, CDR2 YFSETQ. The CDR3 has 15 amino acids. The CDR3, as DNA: TGCGCCAGCAGCCAGGGACAGGGGAGTTCCTACGAGCAGTACTTC. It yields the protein CASSQGQGSSYEQYF.

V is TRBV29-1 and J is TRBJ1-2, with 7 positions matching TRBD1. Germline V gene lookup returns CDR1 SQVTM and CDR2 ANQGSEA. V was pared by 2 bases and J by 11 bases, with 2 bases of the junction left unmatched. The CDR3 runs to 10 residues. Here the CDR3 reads CSVESGGYTF. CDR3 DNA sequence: TGCAGCGTTGAATCAGGGGGTTACACCTTC.

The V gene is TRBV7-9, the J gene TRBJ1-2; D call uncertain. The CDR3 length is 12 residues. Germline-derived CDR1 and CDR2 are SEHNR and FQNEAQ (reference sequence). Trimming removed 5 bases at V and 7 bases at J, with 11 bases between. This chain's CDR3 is CASSAETSGYTF. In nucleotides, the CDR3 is TGTGCCAGCAGCGCCGAGACGAGTGGCTACACCTTC.

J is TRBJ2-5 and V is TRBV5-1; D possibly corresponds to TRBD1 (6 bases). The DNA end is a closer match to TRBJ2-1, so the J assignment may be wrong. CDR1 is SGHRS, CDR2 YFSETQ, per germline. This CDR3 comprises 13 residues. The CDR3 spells CASSAGQNNEQFF. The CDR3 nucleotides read TGCGCCAGCAGCGCCGGACAGAACAATGAGCAGTTCTTC.

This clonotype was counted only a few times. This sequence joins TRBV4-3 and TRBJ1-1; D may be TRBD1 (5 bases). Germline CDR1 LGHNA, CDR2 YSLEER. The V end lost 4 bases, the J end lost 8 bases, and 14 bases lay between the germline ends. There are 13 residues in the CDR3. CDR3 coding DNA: TGCGCCAGCAGCCGAGAGTGGGGGGGAGAAGCTTTCTTT. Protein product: CASSREWGGEAFF.

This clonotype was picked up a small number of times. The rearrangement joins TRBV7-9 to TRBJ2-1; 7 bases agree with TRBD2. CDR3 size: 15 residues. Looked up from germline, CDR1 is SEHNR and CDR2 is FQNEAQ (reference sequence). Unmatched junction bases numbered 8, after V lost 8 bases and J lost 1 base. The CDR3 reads CASLAVSRSYNEQFF. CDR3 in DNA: TGTGCCAGCCTAGCGGTTAGCCGATCCTACAATGAGCAGTTCTTC.

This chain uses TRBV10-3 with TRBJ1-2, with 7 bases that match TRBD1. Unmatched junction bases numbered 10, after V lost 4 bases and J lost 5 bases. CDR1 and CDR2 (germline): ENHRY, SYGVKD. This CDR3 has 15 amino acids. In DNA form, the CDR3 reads TGTGCCATCAGTGCCGGGGACAGAGCAATTTATGGCTACACCTTC. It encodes CAISAGDRAIYGYTF.

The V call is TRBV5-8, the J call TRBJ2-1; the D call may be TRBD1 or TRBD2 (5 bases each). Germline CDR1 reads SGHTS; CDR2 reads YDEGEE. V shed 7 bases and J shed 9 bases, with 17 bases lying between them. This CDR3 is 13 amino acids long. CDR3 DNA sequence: TGTGCCAGCCGGCCGAGGGGCTCCAGTGAGCAGTTCTTC. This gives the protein CASRPRGSSEQFF.